Shown below are 4 T cell receptor beta chains from a single sample sequenced in a study of early T cells in non-severe SARS-CoV-2 infection. One entry per CDR3 protein results from TCRdb running MiXCR on the 5' RACE reads. Found here are some 58,000 distinct CDR3 sequences, 11% of them singletons; the top ten hold about 2.8%. The specimen was whole blood, collected at baseline. These TCRs come from an adult who was a healthcare worker with PCR-confirmed SARS-CoV-2 infection or an uninfected control (not recorded which).

The chain recombines TRBV30 with TRBJ2-5; D possibly corresponds to TRBD2 (6 bases). Trimming left V 2 bases short and J 9 bases short, with 13 bases between. This CDR3 contains 12 residues. Germline loops: CDR1 GTSNPN, CDR2 SVGIG (reference sequence). Here the CDR3 DNA reads TGTGCCTGGAGTAATTCCCCGGGGGCCCAGTACTTC. Protein product: CAWSNSPGAQYF.

Turning to this clonotype: The junction departs from the called germline gene at one end, perhaps through a read error. This chain links TRBV16 with TRBJ1-3; D is unclear. The CDR3 spans 16 residues. Per germline, CDR1 KGHSY and CDR2 FQNENV. CDR3 loop: CASSRQPRASENTIYF. The CDR3 DNA sequence: TGTGCCAGCAGCCGACAACCCCGCGCCTCTGAAAACACCATATATTTT.

In its sample, this clonotype was seen a few times. V and J are TRBV27 and TRBJ2-7, with 7 bases that match TRBD1. Per germline, CDR1 MNHEY and CDR2 SMNVEV (reference sequence). CDR3 length: 16 amino acids. The trim removed 1 base at V and 6 bases at J, leaving 12 bases unmatched. The DNA for the CDR3 is TGTGCCAGCAGTTTATACCGGGACAGTACTTCTAGCGAGCAGTACTTC. Translating it yields CASSLYRDSTSSEQYF.

This clonotype was found a few times. The genes are TRBV7-7 and TRBJ1-1, with D possibly being TRBD1 (6 bases). The CDR3 contains 11 residues. CDR1 is SSHAT, CDR2 FNYEAQ, per germline (reference sequence). Here the CDR3 reads CASPGGPSAFF. In nucleotides, the CDR3 is TGTGCTAGCCCTGGGGGCCCTTCAGCTTTCTTT.